This T cell receptor (beta chain) stems from a study of PD-1 blockade in classical Hodgkin lymphoma. General study findings and limits: Healthy donors were reported to have higher baseline TCR diversity than newly diagnosed patients.

The data were produced by immunoSEQ multiplex PCR, yet TCRdb's version contains in-frame clones alone and is incomplete. The table lists about 5,500 clones, 85% to 90% of them singletons, with under 25% in the top ten. Time point described: newly diagnosed, previously untreated cHL patient sample. CD8+ T cell isolation from thawed PBMCs was performed by magnetic negative selection. Serving as comparison were PBMCs from newly diagnosed, untreated classical Hodgkin lymphoma, which were sequenced alongside the relapsed/refractory trial patients. Trimming cost V 5 bases and J 8 bases; bases outside gene matches: 10. The CDR3 spans 13 residues. The germline CDR1 and CDR2 sequences are SQVTM and ANQGSEA. About this clone itself: What it binds is not known.

The chain employs TRBV29-1 and TRBJ1-2, with 8 nucleotides matching TRBD1. The sequence was obtained from a human donor with classical Hodgkin lymphoma. Sequencing was performed on CD8+ T cells from blood. Written as DNA, the CDR3 is TGCAGCGTTACTCCCCAGGGGGCGCCCGGCTACACCTTC. It is translated as CSVTPQGAPGYTF.